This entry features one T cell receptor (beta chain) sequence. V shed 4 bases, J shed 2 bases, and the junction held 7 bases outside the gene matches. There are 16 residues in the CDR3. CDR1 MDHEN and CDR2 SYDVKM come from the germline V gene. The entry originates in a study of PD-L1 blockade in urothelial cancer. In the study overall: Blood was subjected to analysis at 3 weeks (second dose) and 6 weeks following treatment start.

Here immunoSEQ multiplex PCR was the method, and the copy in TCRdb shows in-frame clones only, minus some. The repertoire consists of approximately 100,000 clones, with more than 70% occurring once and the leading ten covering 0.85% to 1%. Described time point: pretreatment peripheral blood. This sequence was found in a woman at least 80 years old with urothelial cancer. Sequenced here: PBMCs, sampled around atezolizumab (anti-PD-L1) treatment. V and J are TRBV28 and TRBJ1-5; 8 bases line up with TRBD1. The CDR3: CASSSFDRGGNQPQHF. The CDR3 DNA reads TGTGCCAGCAGTTCGTTCGACAGGGGTGGCAATCAGCCCCAGCATTTT.